This T cell receptor beta chain came from a study of regulatory T cells in long-lasting Graves disease. Study-wide results and limits: A reduction in accuracy may have resulted from the small sample size.

The time point was: newly diagnosed GD, antithyroid drugs for less than 3 months. After RNA was extracted from PBMCs, the TCR library was made from it. Many counts were recorded for this clonotype. Its antigen is still unknown. Arm-PCR with iRepertoire HTBI primers amplified the CDR3 regions for these TCR beta libraries. TCRdb reprocessed the multiplex PCR reads via MiXCR and lists one record per CDR3 protein. The sample yields about 530,000 distinct CDR3 sequences, 15% to 20% seen once. The ends were cut back, 8 bases at V and 7 bases at J, with 11 bases in the middle. The germline gives CDR1 MDHEN, CDR2 SYDVKM. The CDR3 sequence is 11 residues long. These data also featured in a second study, about T cells in Graves' hyperthyroidism and ophthalmopathy.

The material was peripheral blood mononuclear cells (PBMCs), obtained at new diagnosis, from a patient treated with antithyroid drugs. This receptor was taken from a woman aged 35 to 60 with Graves disease. The J gene is TRBJ1-2, the V gene TRBV28; D unresolved. The CDR3 loop reads CASQILGGYTF. In nucleotides, the CDR3 is TGTGCCAGCCAGATTTTGGGTGGCTACACCTTC.